One TCR beta chain is described in this entry. This sample is part of a study of blood T cell repertoires in COVID-19. Whole-study context: The analysed material was cDNA or gDNA that came from T cells, B-cell-depleted T cells, or PBMCs.

In the original processing: Quantification of nucleated cells was approximated via reference gene primer amplification. Profiling relied on immunoSEQ multiplex PCR, and the TCRdb table lists in-frame clones only, not all of them. V, J and clone size reflect that table, while D and trimming were determined from the DNA. Seen here are about 170,000 clones, 84% observed once, and the top ten hold approximately 11%. The origin of this receptor is a man aged 70 or older with active or convalescent COVID-19. Sample: peripheral blood.

CDR3 residues: CASRASGTDEQYF. Here the CDR3 DNA reads TGTGCCAGCCGGGCTAGCGGGACCGACGAGCAGTACTTC. The chain joins TRBV28 to TRBJ2-7; 9 bases align to TRBD2. The CDR3 covers 13 residues. V lost 8 bases, J lost 5 bases, and 7 bases stayed unmatched. Per the germline V gene, CDR1 is MDHEN and CDR2 is SYDVKM.